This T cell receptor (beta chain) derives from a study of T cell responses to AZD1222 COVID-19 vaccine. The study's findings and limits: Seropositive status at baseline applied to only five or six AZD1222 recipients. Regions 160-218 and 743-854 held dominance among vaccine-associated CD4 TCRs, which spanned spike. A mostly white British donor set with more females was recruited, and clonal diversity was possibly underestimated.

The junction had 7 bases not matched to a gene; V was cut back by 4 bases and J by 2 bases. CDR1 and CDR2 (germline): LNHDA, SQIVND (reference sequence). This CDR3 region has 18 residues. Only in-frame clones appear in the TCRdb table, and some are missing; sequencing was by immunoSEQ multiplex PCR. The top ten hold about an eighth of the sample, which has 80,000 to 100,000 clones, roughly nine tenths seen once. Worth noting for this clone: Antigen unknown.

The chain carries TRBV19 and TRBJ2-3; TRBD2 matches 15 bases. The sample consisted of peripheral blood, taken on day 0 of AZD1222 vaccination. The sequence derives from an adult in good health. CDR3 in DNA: TGTGCCAGTAGTACTGGACTAGCGGGAGGGCCAGTCACAGATACGCAGTATTTT. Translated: CASSTGLAGGPVTDTQYF.